This T cell receptor beta chain emerged from a study of blood T cell repertoires in COVID-19. Study-wide context: Material from acute and convalescent COVID-19 was sourced from the United States, Italy and Spain. T cells, B-cell-depleted T cells, or PBMCs supplied cDNA or gDNA.

Authors' data handling: Amplification of reference gene primers provided the estimated nucleated cell counts. Some clones are missing from TCRdb's copy, which holds only in-frame ones; the method was immunoSEQ multiplex PCR. From that table come the V and J calls and clone size; the DNA was used to work out D and trimming. The sample carries 100,000 to 150,000 clones, under 90% recorded once. Self-reported history from a screening survey and questionnaire set each donor's cohort. The clonotype was recovered from a man aged 35-49 years with acute COVID-19. The sequenced sample was PBMCs or T cells enriched from blood (not recorded which).

The CDR3 DNA reads TGCGCCAGCAGCCCTGAGGACAGGGTTTATGGCTACACCTTC. Its translation is CASSPEDRVYGYTF. This sequence joins TRBV5-1 and TRBJ1-2, with 8 bases identical to TRBD1. Germline V CDR1 and CDR2: SGHRS, YFSETQ. Trimming at V came to 4 bases and at J to 5 bases, leaving 7 bases not matched to a gene. The length of the CDR3 is 14 residues.